The 7 T cell receptor beta chains in this list originate from one sample, sequenced in a study of blood T cell repertoires in COVID-19. Sequencing was performed with immunoSEQ multiplex PCR; in TCRdb, only in-frame clones are kept and a portion is missing. The sample consists of under 300,000 clones, approximately 91% of them appearing once. The source material was PBMCs or T cells enriched from blood (not recorded which). Every receptor here comes from a middle-aged woman with acute COVID-19.

The chain carries TRBV3-1 (or the pseudogene TRBV3-2) and TRBJ1-3; no definite D call. CDR3 size: 14 residues. With 1 base removed from V and 0 bases from J, the gap between germline ends came to 4 bases. Germline CDR1 reads LGHDT; CDR2 reads YNNKEL (reference sequence). CDR3 loop: CASSQARSGNTIYF. CDR3 coding DNA: TGTGCCAGCAGCCAAGCCCGCTCTGGAAACACCATATATTTT.

The chain recombines TRBV3-1 (or the pseudogene TRBV3-2) with TRBJ1-1; D is undetermined. CDR1 and CDR2 (germline): LGHDT, YNNKEL (reference sequence). The CDR3 contains 13 residues. Trimming pared 6 bases from V and 7 bases from J, leaving 15 bases between. The CDR3 protein is CASRAPPGNEAFF. For the CDR3, the DNA is TGTGCCAGCAGAGCCCCCCCCGGGAATGAAGCTTTCTTT.

V gene TRBV3-1 (or the pseudogene TRBV3-2) combines with J gene TRBJ2-3; 12 bases are a match to TRBD2. V was clipped by 2 bases and J by 0 bases; unmatched bases: 6. The CDR3 extends over 18 amino acids. CDR1 and CDR2 from the germline V gene are LGHDT and YNNKEL (reference sequence). The CDR3 DNA reads as TGTGCCAGCAGCCAACGTCTAGCGGGGGGGTTAAGCACAGATACGCAGTATTTT. Translating gives CASSQRLAGGLSTDTQYF.

This rearrangement joins TRBV6-2 or TRBV6-3 to TRBJ2-3; 7 positions match TRBD2. The V gene's germline CDR1 is MNHEY and CDR2 SVGEGT. The CDR3 covers 15 residues. J was trimmed by 2 bases and V by 2 bases; bases with no gene match: 4. The CDR3 here is CASSYGREPTDTQYF. The CDR3 bases are TGTGCCAGCAGTTACGGGCGGGAGCCCACAGATACGCAGTATTTT.

V usage is TRBV5-4 and J usage is TRBJ1-2; tentatively, D is TRBD1 (6 bases). Trimming removed 4 bases from V and 4 bases from J, with 14 bases in between. Germline CDR1 reads SGHNT; CDR2 reads YYREEE (reference sequence). This CDR3 is built from 14 residues. The CDR3 sequence is CASSADSVFYGYTF. The CDR3 DNA reads TGTGCCAGCAGCGCGGACAGCGTTTTCTATGGCTACACCTTC. The variable domain in full, completed from reference TRBV5-4 and TRBJ1-2, reads ETGVTQSPTHLIKTRGQQVTLRCSSQSGHNTVSWYQQALGQGPQFIFQYYREEENGRGNFPPRFSGLQFPNYSSELNVNALELDDSALYLCASSADSVFYGYTFGSGTRLTVV.

The V and J genes are TRBV7-6 and TRBJ1-1; D remains ambiguous. The CDR3 is 15 amino acids. V was shortened by 0 bases and J by 4 bases, with 12 bases between the two germline ends. Germline loops: CDR1 SGHVS, CDR2 FNYEAQ. The CDR3 protein is CASSLALTGGTEAFF. CDR3 in DNA: TGTGCCAGCAGCTTAGCCCTTACCGGAGGCACTGAAGCTTTCTTT.

V gene TRBV9 combines with J gene TRBJ2-2; TRBD2 matches 11 bases. With V trimmed by 4 bases and J by 6 bases, 5 bases remained unmatched. There are 15 residues in the CDR3. Germline V CDR1 and CDR2: SGDLS, YYNGEE. The CDR3 bases are TGTGCCAGCAGCCCCCTAGCGGGGGGCGCCGGGGAGCTGTTTTTT. Translation: CASSPLAGGAGELFF.